This is a list of T cell receptor beta chains from one sample in a study of cytomegalovirus exposure and HLA in healthy donors. Profiling relied on immunoSEQ multiplex PCR, and the TCRdb table lists in-frame clones only, not all of them. The sample holds 150,000 to 200,000 clones, roughly four fifths seen once. What was sequenced was PBMCs. The receptors were sampled from a woman under 40 in good health and CMV-seronegative. Each CDR3 is given with its conserved first and last residue. Each record gives: J gene, clone size, V gene, D gene, CDR3 DNA, CDR3 protein. D genes are given only for firm matches. Expanded clones are given a class, and other clones once, few, many or no size at all.

j_call: TRBJ1-1
clone_size: -
v_call: TRBV29-1
d_call: -
cdr3_nt: TGCAGCGTCGGACAGTACACTGAAGCTTTCTTT
cdr3_aa: CSVGQYTEAFF

j_call: TRBJ2-1
clone_size: -
v_call: TRBV27
d_call: -
cdr3_nt: TGTGCCAGCAGTTTAGGCAGGGGCTCGGGTAATGAGCAGTTCTTC
cdr3_aa: CASSLGRGSGNEQFF

j_call: TRBJ1-1
clone_size: -
v_call: TRBV28
d_call: TRBD1
cdr3_nt: TGTGCCAGCAGCCGACAGGGTGACACTGAAGCTTTCTTT
cdr3_aa: CASSRQGDTEAFF

j_call: TRBJ2-5
clone_size: few
v_call: TRBV2
d_call: -
cdr3_nt: TGTGCCAGCAGTAGAGACTTGGGAGAGACCCAGTACTTC
cdr3_aa: CASSRDLGETQYF

j_call: TRBJ1-4
clone_size: -
v_call: TRBV5-1
d_call: -
cdr3_nt: TGCGCCAGCCGGACAGCAACTAATGAAAAACTGTTTTTT
cdr3_aa: CASRTATNEKLFF

j_call: TRBJ2-1
clone_size: -
v_call: TRBV27
d_call: -
cdr3_nt: TGTGCCAGCAGAGGCCATACAGAGATCTACAATGAGCAGTTCTTC
cdr3_aa: CASRGHTEIYNEQFF

j_call: TRBJ2-1
clone_size: -
v_call: TRBV5-1
d_call: TRBD2
cdr3_nt: TGCGCCAGCAGCAAAACCGGGACTAGCGGGTTCTTTAGCTCCTACAATGAGCAGTTCTTC
cdr3_aa: CASSKTGTSGFFSSYNEQFF

j_call: TRBJ2-7
clone_size: -
v_call: TRBV30
d_call: -
cdr3_nt: TGTGCCTTCCTCCCCCCTTTCAGAGGGTACGAGCAGTACTTC
cdr3_aa: CAFLPPFRGYEQYF

j_call: TRBJ1-4
clone_size: few
v_call: TRBV18
d_call: -
cdr3_nt: TGTGCCAGCACGAGACAGGAAACTAATGAAAAACTGTTTTTT
cdr3_aa: CASTRQETNEKLFF

j_call: TRBJ2-7
clone_size: -
v_call: TRBV19
d_call: -
cdr3_nt: TGTGCCAGTAGTCTTGTTGCGTCACTAGCCTCATCCTACGAGCAGTACTTC
cdr3_aa: CASSLVASLASSYEQYF

j_call: TRBJ2-7
clone_size: -
v_call: TRBV13
d_call: TRBD1
cdr3_nt: TGTGCCAGCAGCTACAACCGGGACAGATCCCGCGAGCAGTACTTC
cdr3_aa: CASSYNRDRSREQYF

j_call: TRBJ2-7
clone_size: -
v_call: TRBV7-9
d_call: TRBD2
cdr3_nt: TGTGCCAGCAGCTTATTGACTAGCGGGAGGGGCGAGCAGTACTTC
cdr3_aa: CASSLLTSGRGEQYF

j_call: TRBJ2-2
clone_size: once
v_call: TRBV2
d_call: -
cdr3_nt: TGTGCCAGCAGTGGTCAGGAAGCCGGGGAGCTGTTTTTT
cdr3_aa: CASSGQEAGELFF

j_call: TRBJ2-3
clone_size: few
v_call: TRBV2
d_call: TRBD2
cdr3_nt: TGTGCCAGCAGTGAGCCGGGGGGGCTATATACGCAGTATTTT
cdr3_aa: CASSEPGGLYTQYF

j_call: TRBJ2-7
clone_size: -
v_call: TRBV9
d_call: TRBD1
cdr3_nt: TGTGCCAGCAGCGTAGCCCAGGGGGAGCCCTACGAGCAGTACTTC
cdr3_aa: CASSVAQGEPYEQYF

j_call: TRBJ2-7
clone_size: -
v_call: TRBV5-6
d_call: -
cdr3_nt: TGTGCCAGCAGCAGCTACTACGAGCAGTACTTC
cdr3_aa: CASSSYYEQYF

j_call: TRBJ1-5
clone_size: -
v_call: TRBV28
d_call: TRBD1
cdr3_nt: TGTGCCAGCAGACGGACAGGGACTCAGCCCCAGCATTTT
cdr3_aa: CASRRTGTQPQHF

j_call: TRBJ2-6
clone_size: -
v_call: TRBV19
d_call: TRBD1
cdr3_nt: TGTGCCAGTAGTATAAGGGTCCCCGGGACAGGTTCTGGGGCCAACGTCCTGACTTTC
cdr3_aa: CASSIRVPGTGSGANVLTF

j_call: TRBJ2-1
clone_size: few
v_call: TRBV9
d_call: -
cdr3_nt: TGTGCCAGCAGCTCTAGCGGCAGGGGGCACGATGAGCAGTTCTTC
cdr3_aa: CASSSSGRGHDEQFF

j_call: TRBJ2-5
clone_size: -
v_call: TRBV9
d_call: -
cdr3_nt: TGTGCCAGCAGCCCAAGCGGAGTCCCCCCCGAGACCCAGTACTTC
cdr3_aa: CASSPSGVPPETQYF

j_call: TRBJ1-2
clone_size: -
v_call: TRBV19
d_call: -
cdr3_nt: TGTGCCAGCAGAGGCGGGGGGCGGTGGGATAATGGCTACACCTTC
cdr3_aa: CASRGGGRWDNGYTF

j_call: TRBJ1-1
clone_size: -
v_call: TRBV28
d_call: -
cdr3_nt: TGTGCCAGCAGTTACGAGTTCCATTTCACTGAAGCTTTCTTT
cdr3_aa: CASSYEFHFTEAFF

j_call: TRBJ2-7
clone_size: -
v_call: TRBV7-9
d_call: TRBD1
cdr3_nt: TGTGCCAGCAGAAAGCTGACAGGGACCTACGAGCAGTACTTC
cdr3_aa: CASRKLTGTYEQYF

j_call: TRBJ1-1
clone_size: -
v_call: TRBV5-1
d_call: -
cdr3_nt: TGCGCCAGCAGCTTAATGCCAGGGCTGAACACTGAAGCTTTCTTT
cdr3_aa: CASSLMPGLNTEAFF

j_call: TRBJ2-7
clone_size: -
v_call: TRBV4-1
d_call: -
cdr3_nt: TGCGCCAGCAGCCAAGATTTCGGCGGGGGCATCTACGAGCAGTACTTC
cdr3_aa: CASSQDFGGGIYEQYF

j_call: TRBJ1-5
clone_size: -
v_call: TRBV2
d_call: TRBD1
cdr3_nt: TGTGCCAGCAGAGCTTCGGGACAGCTCAATCAGCCCCAGCATTTT
cdr3_aa: CASRASGQLNQPQHF

j_call: TRBJ2-1
clone_size: -
v_call: TRBV11-2
d_call: -
cdr3_nt: TGTGCCAGCAGCTTGGCTCTTGATATAAGGGGCCCCCTTTACAATGAGCAGTTCTTC
cdr3_aa: CASSLALDIRGPLYNEQFF

j_call: TRBJ2-7
clone_size: -
v_call: TRBV18
d_call: TRBD1
cdr3_nt: TGTGCCAGCTCACCGGGACAGGGATCCTACGAGCAGTACTTC
cdr3_aa: CASSPGQGSYEQYF

j_call: TRBJ1-1
clone_size: -
v_call: TRBV6-6
d_call: -
cdr3_nt: TGTGCCAGCAGGTCGTCGAACACTGAAGCTTTCTTT
cdr3_aa: CASRSSNTEAFF

j_call: TRBJ1-1
clone_size: -
v_call: TRBV11-2
d_call: TRBD1
cdr3_nt: TGTGCCAGCAGTCATATAGGGGGACAGGGAGGCACTGAAGCTTTCTTT
cdr3_aa: CASSHIGGQGGTEAFF

j_call: TRBJ2-1
clone_size: -
v_call: TRBV27
d_call: -
cdr3_nt: TGTGCCAGCAGTTTAAGGACAGTGGGACCCTCCAATGAGCAGTTCTTC
cdr3_aa: CASSLRTVGPSNEQFF

j_call: TRBJ2-7
clone_size: -
v_call: TRBV4-3
d_call: TRBD1
cdr3_nt: TGCGCCAGCAGCCAAGGTAGGACAGGGGACTACGAGCAGTACTTC
cdr3_aa: CASSQGRTGDYEQYF

j_call: TRBJ1-1
clone_size: -
v_call: TRBV6-1
d_call: TRBD1
cdr3_nt: TGTGCCAGCAGATCCGGGACAGGGGCCAACATTTCAGCTTTCTTT
cdr3_aa: CASRSGTGANISAFF

j_call: TRBJ1-2
clone_size: once
v_call: TRBV28
d_call: -
cdr3_nt: TGTGCCAGCAGTTCCCGCTATGGCTACACCTTC
cdr3_aa: CASSSRYGYTF

j_call: TRBJ2-3
clone_size: -
v_call: TRBV7-2
d_call: -
cdr3_nt: TGTGCCAGCAGCTTAGCGCTGCGCAGGGGAAGCACAGATACGCAGTATTTT
cdr3_aa: CASSLALRRGSTDTQYF

j_call: TRBJ1-3
clone_size: few
v_call: TRBV7-6
d_call: -
cdr3_nt: TGTGCCAGCAGCTCCAACAGGGCTGGAAACACCATATATTTT
cdr3_aa: CASSSNRAGNTIYF

j_call: TRBJ2-2
clone_size: -
v_call: TRBV6-5
d_call: TRBD1
cdr3_nt: TGTGCCAGCAGTTTAGCAGGGGGCGCGAACACCGGGGAGCTGTTTTTT
cdr3_aa: CASSLAGGANTGELFF

j_call: TRBJ2-2
clone_size: -
v_call: TRBV28
d_call: -
cdr3_nt: TGTGCCAGCAGTTTCCTTCTTCGGTACTCCGGGGAGCTGTTTTTT
cdr3_aa: CASSFLLRYSGELFF